These 11 T cell receptor beta chains were all obtained from the same sample, sequenced in a study of OX40 agonist ivuxolimab in advanced cancers. Measured with immunoSEQ multiplex PCR; TCRdb has only the in-frame clones, and not every one. Of tens of thousands of clones listed, about 89% are singletons. This sample comprised CD4+ or CD8+ T cells sorted from blood, obtained in a trial of the OX40 agonist ivuxolimab. The receptors here all came from an adult with an advanced solid tumor such as melanoma, head and neck, liver or kidney cancer.

The rearrangement links TRBV9 to TRBJ1-4; D remains ambiguous. The CDR3 loop spans 14 amino acids. Per germline, CDR1 SGDLS and CDR2 YYNGEE. Trimming removed 2 bases at V and 1 base at J, with 6 bases between. CDR3: CASSVSGTNEKLFF. In nucleotides, the CDR3 is TGTGCCAGCAGCGTTTCCGGAACTAATGAAAAACTGTTTTTT.

The rearrangement links TRBV30 to TRBJ1-2; TRBD1 matches 8 bases. V shed 5 bases, J shed 2 bases, and the junction held 7 bases outside the gene matches. The V gene's germline CDR1 is GTSNPN and CDR2 SVGIG (reference sequence). CDR3 length: 14 amino acids. CDR3 coding DNA: TGTGCCTGGGACAGGGGAATCATAAACTATGGCTACACCTTC. This translates into CAWDRGIINYGYTF.

This clone is deemed medium-sized (0.01 to 0.1%). This chain links TRBV27 with TRBJ2-6, with D perhaps TRBD1 or TRBD2 (5 bases each). Germline V gives CDR1 MNHEY, CDR2 SMNVEV (reference sequence). V was shortened by 3 bases and J by 0 bases, with 15 bases between the two germline ends. This CDR3 has 18 residues. The CDR3 DNA reads TGTGCCAGCAGTTTTCTTTCCGGGACGGTCTCTGGGGCCAACGTCCTGACTTTC. Translating it yields CASSFLSGTVSGANVLTF.

V and J are TRBV19 and TRBJ2-1; 7 positions agree with TRBD2. CDR3 length: 15 residues. Germline trimming cut 3 bases from V and 6 bases from J; bases unmatched to any gene: 8. Germline V gene lookup returns CDR1 LNHDA and CDR2 SQIVND (reference sequence). CDR3 in amino acids: CASSIYAGVGNEQFF. CDR3 DNA sequence: TGTGCCAGTAGTATCTACGCGGGGGTTGGCAATGAGCAGTTCTTC.

This clone was observed a few times. The rearrangement uses TRBV5-4 and TRBJ2-7, with a weak D call TRBD2 (5 bases). There are 15 residues in the CDR3. The ends were cut back, 3 bases at V and 0 bases at J, with 13 bases in the middle. Germline loops: CDR1 SGHNT, CDR2 YYREEE (reference sequence). The CDR3 loop is CASSSGVGASYEQYF. The CDR3 DNA reads TGTGCCAGCAGCTCCGGGGTGGGCGCCTCCTACGAGCAGTACTTC.

The chain joins TRBV10-2 to TRBJ2-7; weak D call: TRBD1 (6 bases). This CDR3 is 15 amino acids long. The germline CDR1 and CDR2 sequences are WSHSY and SAAADI. V gave up 4 bases and J gave up 4 bases, with 17 bases separating them. CDR3 region: CASSGDNRDKYEQYF. As DNA, the CDR3 is TGCGCCAGCAGTGGGGACAACAGGGACAAGTACGAGCAGTACTTC.

The V and J genes are TRBV19 and TRBJ2-1; D is unresolved. Between the trimmed V and J ends, which lost 3 bases and 0 bases, there was a span of 9 bases. The CDR3 covers 15 residues. CDR1 is LNHDA and CDR2 is SQIVND in the germline V gene (reference sequence). The CDR3 spells CASSITSDSYNEQFF. As DNA, the CDR3 is TGTGCCAGTAGTATCACGAGCGACTCCTACAATGAGCAGTTCTTC.

This clone turned up a few times. This chain uses TRBV2 with TRBJ2-1; no clear D gene. The germline V and J ends were trimmed by 9 bases and 7 bases, with 13 bases remaining between them. Germline V gene data show CDR1 as SNHLY and CDR2 as FYNNEI. The CDR3 is 12 amino acids. This CDR3 reads CARGDETNEQFF. CDR3 DNA: TGTGCCAGAGGAGACGAAACAAATGAGCAGTTCTTC.

This clone was seen only once. The CDR3 here is CASSQETGQQNEQFF. Written as DNA, the CDR3 is TGCGCCAGCAGCCAAGAAACGGGACAGCAGAATGAGCAGTTCTTC. This chain links TRBV4-3 with TRBJ2-1; TRBD1 aligns across 7 bases. V lost 0 bases to trimming and J lost 7 bases; unmatched junction nucleotides: 6. This CDR3 has 15 amino acids. Germline V gene lookup returns CDR1 LGHNA and CDR2 YSLEER.

This clone was recorded once. The chain has TRBV19 and TRBJ1-1; D is undetermined. V lost 3 bases and J 2 bases, leaving 7 bases between the germline ends. This CDR3 has 13 amino acids. Germline V gives CDR1 LNHDA, CDR2 SQIVND (reference sequence). The CDR3 region has the DNA TGTGCCAGTAGTATGAGCGGTAACACTGAAGCTTTCTTT. Amino acids: CASSMSGNTEAFF.

The chain links TRBV7-9 to TRBJ2-5, with TRBD1 matching 8 bases. The germline V gene has CDR1 SEHNR and CDR2 FQNEAQ (reference sequence). Germline trimming cut 11 bases from V and 4 bases from J; bases unmatched to any gene: 12. This CDR3 spans 14 amino acids. CDR3 amino acids: CASNRGRQGETQYF. The CDR3 region has the DNA TGTGCCTCCAACAGGGGGAGGCAGGGAGAGACCCAGTACTTC.